This entry lists 6 T cell receptor beta chains sequenced from one sample in a study of cytomegalovirus exposure and HLA in healthy donors. 13 Jbeta primers and 60 Vbeta primers were used for the PCR. Profiled with immunoSEQ multiplex PCR; TCRdb holds only in-frame clones, not every one. The sample records 100,000 to 150,000 clones, around 9% being singletons. Sequencing used PBMCs. All receptors derive from a middle-aged woman in good health and CMV-seropositive.

In its sample, this clone was seen a few times. V and J are TRBV10-3 and TRBJ1-1; TRBD1 aligns across 8 bases. Germline CDR1 is ENHRY and CDR2 is SYGVKD. J gave up 8 bases and V 3 bases, and 5 bases lay outside the gene matches. This CDR3 contains 13 residues. The CDR3 nucleotides read TGTGCCATCAGTGAAGGACAGGGCTGGGAAGCTTTCTTT. Protein product: CAISEGQGWEAFF.

There are a few counts of this clone. This rearrangement joins TRBV9 to TRBJ2-3, with 9 bases matching TRBD1. The CDR3 is 16 residues long. From germline, CDR1 is SGDLS and CDR2 YYNGEE. The J segment lost 2 bases and the V segment lost 1 base, leaving 5 bases of the junction unmatched. CDR3 nucleotides: TGTGCCAGCAGCGTAAGCGGGACAGGGTACACAGATACGCAGTATTTT. It specifies CASSVSGTGYTDTQYF.

The chain combines TRBV7-7 with TRBJ2-2; 7 bases fit TRBD1. V lost 4 bases and J lost 0; bases outside the gene matches: 11. This CDR3 spans 18 amino acids. Germline assignment: CDR1 SSHAT and CDR2 FNYEAQ (reference sequence). The CDR3 here is CASSSYPTQGANTGELFF. CDR3 nucleotides: TGTGCCAGCAGCTCGTACCCCACCCAGGGGGCGAACACCGGGGAGCTGTTTTTT.

V usage is TRBV7-8 and J usage is TRBJ1-5, with 7 bases matching TRBD1. There are 16 residues in the CDR3. The germline gives CDR1 SGHVS, CDR2 FQNEAQ. Trimming at V came to 4 bases and at J to 0 bases, leaving 6 bases not matched to a gene. The CDR3 DNA is TGTGCCAGCAGCTCAGGGACAGCACATAGCAATCAGCCCCAGCATTTT. As protein: CASSSGTAHSNQPQHF.

The V gene is TRBV5-4, the J gene TRBJ2-5, with a tentative D call TRBD1 (6 bases). The V gene's germline CDR1 is SGHNT and CDR2 YYREEE (reference sequence). CDR3 length: 14 residues. Trimming took 4 bases from V and 2 from J, leaving 12 bases between them. CDR3 sequence: CASSPDSVQETQYF. As DNA, the CDR3 is TGTGCCAGCAGCCCGGACAGCGTACAAGAGACCCAGTACTTC.

This clone was picked up a small number of times. This sequence joins TRBV4-1 and TRBJ1-1; 10 bases agree with TRBD1. V shed 3 bases, J shed 5 bases, and the junction held 6 bases outside the gene matches. The CDR3 sequence is 15 residues long. From germline, CDR1 is MGHRA and CDR2 YSYEKL. The CDR3 region is CASSQGDRGGTEAFF. The CDR3 nucleotides are TGCGCCAGCAGCCAGGGGGACAGGGGAGGGACTGAAGCTTTCTTT.